This passage covers 26 T cell receptor beta chains from one sample sequenced in a study of T cell repertoires in cytomegalovirus infection. TCRdb processed the reads anew with MiXCR; each CDR3 protein has one entry. The table shows 560,000 or so distinct CDR3 sequences, with 16% occurring only once. Sequenced material: CD8+ T cells from PBMCs. These receptors came from a human donor in good health (CMV status not recorded). Some clones in this sample may be carry-over from other donors' samples.

This clonotype was recorded a few times. V and J are TRBV25-1 and TRBJ2-7; D gene unclear. Germline V gene sequence: CDR1 MGHDK, CDR2 SYGVNS. The V gene lost 4 bases and the J gene lost 3 bases, with 4 bases spanning the gap. There are 11 residues in the CDR3. CDR3 bases: TGTGCCAGCAGTGTATACTACGAGCAGTACTTC. Translating it yields CASSVYYEQYF.

This sequence joins TRBV25-1 and TRBJ1-5; 7 bases agree with TRBD1. From germline, CDR1 is MGHDK and CDR2 SYGVNS. Trimming took 8 bases from V and 5 from J; bases not matched to a gene: 18. The CDR3 consists of 17 residues. The CDR3: CASVQNLVGQEDQPQHF. In DNA form, the CDR3 reads TGTGCCAGCGTTCAGAACCTCGTCGGACAGGAGGATCAGCCCCAGCATTTT. Using reference TRBV25-1 and TRBJ1-5 for the parts outside the CDR3, the full variable domain is EADIYQTPRYLVIGTGKKITLECSQTMGHDKMYWYQQDPGMELHLIHYSYGVNSTEKGDLSSESTVSRIRTEHFPLTLESARPSHTSQYLCASVQNLVGQEDQPQHFGDGTRLSIL.

CDR3 sequence (DNA): TGTGCCAGCAGTGAATTGCGGGAGGACACAGATACGCAGTATTTT. Protein sequence: CASSELREDTDTQYF. The J gene is TRBJ2-3, the V gene TRBV2, with TRBD2 identical over 8 bases. V shed 2 bases, J shed 2 bases, and the junction held 3 bases outside the gene matches. The CDR3 is 15 residues long. Per the germline V gene, CDR1 is SNHLY and CDR2 is FYNNEI.

The rearrangement links TRBV18 to TRBJ2-7; 11 nucleotides match TRBD2. The V gene's germline CDR1 is KGHSH and CDR2 LQKENI. Germline trimming cut 2 bases from V and 0 bases from J; bases unmatched to any gene: 9. This CDR3 comprises 18 residues. The CDR3 sequence is CASSPEESGTSGSYEQYF. CDR3 DNA: TGTGCCAGCTCACCAGAAGAATCCGGGACTAGCGGCTCCTACGAGCAGTACTTC.

CDR3 amino acids: CARRARPDEQYF. The CDR3 nucleotides read TGTGCCCGCCGGGCTAGGCCTGACGAGCAGTACTTC. The rearrangement joins TRBV27 to TRBJ2-7, with D hard to call. Germline V gene sequence: CDR1 MNHEY, CDR2 SMNVEV (reference sequence). With 11 bases removed from V and 5 bases from J, the gap between germline ends came to 16 bases. This CDR3 is 12 amino acids long.

The chain employs TRBV20-1 and TRBJ1-5; weak D call: TRBD1 (6 bases). Germline V lookup: CDR1 DFQATT, CDR2 SNEGSKA (reference sequence). The CDR3 runs to 13 residues. V dropped 5 bases and J dropped 1 base, with 9 bases sitting between them. The CDR3 is CSALDRSNQPQHF. CDR3 DNA: TGCAGTGCTTTAGACAGGAGCAATCAGCCCCAGCATTTT.

The sample holds many counts of this clonotype. This chain links TRBV15 with TRBJ2-1, with 12 bases identical to TRBD1. This CDR3 spans 15 amino acids. Per germline, CDR1 LNHNV and CDR2 YYDKDF (reference sequence). V shed 5 bases and J 8 bases; nucleotides not matched to a gene: 7. The CDR3 DNA reads TGTGCCACCAGCGGCGGGACAGGGGGCGTGGATGAGCAGTTCTTC. It yields the protein CATSGGTGGVDEQFF.

As for this clonotype: A read error may produce the germline difference seen at one junction end. This chain links TRBV19 with TRBJ1-2; 10 bases agree with TRBD1. This CDR3 has 13 residues. CDR1 and CDR2 from the germline V gene are LNHDA and SQIVND (reference sequence). The CDR3 coding sequence is TGTGCCAGTAGCCTGACAGGGGGCCGGGACGTTATCTTC. This translates into CASSLTGGRDVIF.

On this clonotype itself: A much larger clone sits a single nucleotide away, making a read error possible. V gene TRBV14 combines with J gene TRBJ2-2, with no clear D. The CDR3 spans 11 residues. Germline values: CDR1 SGHDN, CDR2 FVKESK. This CDR3 is CATSQAGELFF. The CDR3 DNA reads TGTGCCACCAGCCAAGCCGGGGAGCTGTTTTTT.

This clonotype was counted at least ten times. The gene calls are TRBV7-8 and TRBJ1-6; D unclear. Germline assignment: CDR1 SGHVS and CDR2 FQNEAQ. This CDR3 is 13 amino acids long. Between the trimmed V and J ends, which lost 1 base and 8 bases, there was a span of 6 bases. CDR3 region: CASSLEGYSPLHF. DNA of the CDR3: TGTGCCAGCAGCTTAGAGGGCTATTCACCCCTCCACTTT.

This clonotype was detected ten times or more. The rearrangement uses TRBV7-6 and TRBJ2-2; D perhaps matches TRBD2 (5 bases). The V end lost 1 base, the J end lost 1 base, and 10 bases lay between the germline ends. CDR1 is SGHVS, CDR2 FNYEAQ, per germline. CDR3 size: 16 residues. CDR3 DNA sequence: TGTGCCAGCAGCTTAGAAGGGAGCCTGAACACCGGGGAGCTGTTTTTT. It specifies CASSLEGSLNTGELFF.

This clonotype was seen more than once but under ten times. V gene TRBV19 combines with J gene TRBJ2-7; 13 nucleotides match TRBD2. Trimming cost V 6 bases and J 4 bases; bases outside gene matches: 6. This CDR3 has 15 amino acids. Germline-derived CDR1 and CDR2 are LNHDA and SQIVND (reference sequence). The CDR3 is CASRDGLAGDYEQYF. In DNA form, the CDR3 reads TGTGCCAGTAGGGATGGACTAGCGGGAGATTACGAGCAGTACTTC.

This clonotype was observed a handful of times. The chain links TRBV3-1 to TRBJ1-1; tentatively, D is TRBD1 (6 bases). V lost 4 bases to trimming and J lost 5 bases, with 14 bases between them. This CDR3 is built from 14 residues. Germline assignment: CDR1 LGHDT and CDR2 YNNKEL (reference sequence). CDR3 sequence reads: CASSPEGGETEAFF. For the CDR3, the DNA is TGTGCCAGCAGCCCAGAGGGGGGGGAGACTGAAGCTTTCTTT.

This clonotype has ten or more counts. The V gene is TRBV5-8, the J gene TRBJ2-2; 12 nucleotides align to TRBD2. The CDR3 totals 17 residues. Trimming removed 3 bases from V and 3 bases from J; junction bases left unmatched: 6. Germline V gene lookup returns CDR1 SGHTS and CDR2 YDEGEE. Written as DNA, the CDR3 is TGTGCCAGCAGCTCATTAGGACTAGCGGGATACACCGGGGAGCTGTTTTTT. Translated, it gives CASSSLGLAGYTGELFF.

The genes are TRBV6-5 and TRBJ1-1, with D possibly TRBD1 on 5 matching bases. V lost 6 bases to trimming and J lost 5 bases, with 16 bases between them. The V gene's germline CDR1 is MNHEY and CDR2 SVGAGI. CDR3 length: 14 amino acids. The CDR3: CASSRGLRGTEAFF. CDR3 in DNA: TGTGCCAGCAGCCGGGGACTACGGGGGACTGAAGCTTTCTTT.

This clonotype has a handful of counts. The chain is built from TRBV20-1 and TRBJ2-5; 10 bases align to TRBD2. This CDR3 comprises 17 residues. Germline CDR1 is DFQATT and CDR2 is SNEGSKA (reference sequence). V lost 0 bases to trimming and J lost 3 bases; unmatched junction nucleotides: 10. CDR3 DNA sequence: TGCAGTGCTAGAGATCTCGTTAGCGGGGGGCCCAAAGAGACCCAGTACTTC. Translated: CSARDLVSGGPKETQYF.

This clonotype came up many times. J is TRBJ2-7 and V is TRBV7-9; the D gene is possibly TRBD1 (6 bases). The germline V gene encodes CDR1 SEHNR and CDR2 FQNEAQ (reference sequence). V was shortened by 5 bases and J by 9 bases, with 17 bases between the two germline ends. The CDR3 runs 13 residues. For the CDR3, the DNA is TGTGCCAGCAGCCCTGGACAGTCTCCTGGGCAGTACTTC. Translation gives CASSPGQSPGQYF.

This clonotype was detected many times. The chain links TRBV7-3 to TRBJ2-1, with a possible D match to TRBD2 (5 bases). This CDR3 has 14 residues. With 2 bases removed from V and 8 bases from J, the gap between germline ends came to 13 bases. Germline CDR1 is SGHTA and CDR2 is FQGTGA. DNA for the CDR3: TGTGCCAGCAGCTTACAAGCCCTCGGGGATGAGCAGTTCTTC. Amino acid sequence: CASSLQALGDEQFF. Full variable domain (outside the CDR3, taken from reference TRBV7-3 and TRBJ2-1): GAGVSQTPSNKVTEKGKYVELRCDPISGHTALYWYRQSLGQGPEFLIYFQGTGAADDSGLPNDRFFAVRPEGSVSTLKIQRTERGDSAVYLCASSLQALGDEQFFGPGTRLTVL.

This clonotype was seen ten or more times. The J gene is TRBJ1-1, the V gene TRBV6-1; TRBD1 might be the D (6 bases). Per the germline V gene, CDR1 is MNHNS and CDR2 is SASEGT. The V and J ends lost 2 bases and 2 bases respectively, with 12 bases between them. This CDR3 spans 15 amino acids. In nucleotides, the CDR3 is TGTGCCAGCAGTGAACATCAGGGGTTAAACACTGAAGCTTTCTTT. Residues: CASSEHQGLNTEAFF.

The rearrangement uses TRBV7-6 and TRBJ1-2; TRBD1 agrees at 7 bases. CDR3 size: 11 residues. The V segment lost 11 bases and the J segment 7 bases; nucleotides outside the gene matches: 7. Germline V CDR1 and CDR2: SGHVS, FNYEAQ. Written as DNA, the CDR3 is TGTGCCTGCCCCGACAGGGTTGGCTACACCTTC. Translation gives CACPDRVGYTF.

V usage is TRBV10-1 and J usage is TRBJ1-2; TRBD1 is a possible D gene (6 bases). V was clipped by 6 bases and J by 4 bases, with 21 bases between them. The CDR3 loop spans 16 amino acids. The germline gives CDR1 WNHNN, CDR2 SYGVQD (reference sequence). The CDR3 sequence: CASRRDTTPPGYGYTF. CDR3 in DNA: TGCGCCAGCAGACGGGACACCACCCCCCCGGGCTATGGCTACACCTTC.

The gene calls are TRBV6-1 and TRBJ2-2; D gene uncertain. The V end lost 2 bases, the J end lost 2 bases, and 6 bases lay between the germline ends. Per germline, CDR1 MNHNS and CDR2 SASEGT. CDR3 length: 14 amino acids. CDR3 loop: CASSEKGNTGELFF. CDR3 coding DNA: TGTGCCAGCAGTGAAAAGGGAAACACCGGGGAGCTGTTTTTT.

The sample holds many counts of this clonotype. The chain recombines TRBV4-1 with TRBJ2-3; unclear D gene. This CDR3 has 15 residues. Germline V gives CDR1 MGHRA, CDR2 YSYEKL. The germline V and J ends were trimmed by 2 bases and 4 bases, with 13 bases remaining between them. The CDR3 loop is CASSQLGPTPDTQYF. As DNA, the CDR3 is TGCGCCAGCAGCCAACTAGGCCCCACGCCAGATACGCAGTATTTT.

About this clonotype itself: At one end, the junction sequence differs from germline, possibly due to a read error. The rearrangement uses TRBV9 and TRBJ2-1; 15 positions agree with TRBD2. In germline, CDR1 is SGDLS, CDR2 YYNGEE. The CDR3 runs to 18 residues. CDR3 DNA sequence: TGTGTCAGCAGCGGACTAGCGGGAGGGCCGGGCTCCTACAATGAGCAGTTCTTC. Residues: CVSSGLAGGPGSYNEQFF.

This clonotype was observed many times. The genes are TRBV6-2 or TRBV6-3 and TRBJ2-3; TRBD2 is a possible D gene (6 bases). Germline V lookup: CDR1 MNHEY, CDR2 SVGEGT. The V end lost 7 bases, the J end lost 0 bases, and 14 bases lay between the germline ends. The CDR3 has 15 amino acids. The CDR3 is CASTPGLSSTDTQYF. The CDR3 DNA reads TGTGCCAGCACCCCGGGACTCTCTAGCACAGATACGCAGTATTTT.

The chain combines TRBV5-5 with TRBJ2-7; D unresolved. V lost 0 bases and J 7 bases, leaving 11 bases between the germline ends. The length of the CDR3 is 13 residues. Germline CDR1 is SGHKS and CDR2 is YYEKEE (reference sequence). CDR3 in amino acids: CASSLVSQVEQYF. CDR3 nucleotides: TGTGCCAGCAGCTTGGTCAGCCAGGTGGAGCAGTACTTC.